A selection of T cell receptor beta chains follows, all from one sample in a study of vaccination and CD4 T cells after COVID-19. TCRdb called the PCR reads again in MiXCR, with one record for every CDR3 protein. The table includes more than 14,000 distinct CDR3 sequences, around two fifths detected once. No antigen is known for these receptors. Source material: CD4+ T cells from blood, cultured in vitro. Receptors originate from a human donor who had recovered from COVID-19. The CDR3 runs from the conserved cysteine through the conserved F or W.

CVSSFSLAGNEQFF	TRBV11-2	TRBJ2-1
CSVGQGAGANTEAFF	TRBV20-1	TRBJ1-1
CASSPGAGVSYGYTF	TRBV18	TRBJ1-2
CASSLAWGASYNEQFF	TRBV11-2	TRBJ2-1
CASSPGGVDEQFF	TRBV12-3/TRBV12-4	TRBJ2-1
CSAAPGTASNTEAFF	TRBV20-1	TRBJ1-1
CAISPDRDINGYTF	TRBV10-3	TRBJ1-2
CASSGKTGVGNTEAFF	TRBV9	TRBJ1-1
CASSLVGLATDTQYF	TRBV7-2	TRBJ2-3
CASSLAGNYGYTF	TRBV7-9	TRBJ1-2
CASSRTANTGELFF	TRBV6-1	TRBJ2-2
CASSFTGVGGAEAFF	TRBV7-2	TRBJ1-1
CASSFRSGRVETQYF	TRBV7-8	TRBJ2-5
CASSYGLGTGELFF	TRBV6-4	TRBJ2-2
CASSTRTSGTDTQYF	TRBV5-4	TRBJ2-3
CASSLARDRPIEAFF	TRBV18	TRBJ1-1
CASSRRQGTYEQYF	TRBV12-3/TRBV12-4	TRBJ2-7